This is a list of T cell receptor beta chains from one sample in a study of OX40 agonist ivuxolimab in advanced cancers. Sequenced by immunoSEQ multiplex PCR; TCRdb stores in-frame clones only, minus some. Of roughly 130,000 clones listed, just under 95% are singletons. The sequencing used CD4+ or CD8+ T cells sorted from blood, collected in a trial of the OX40 agonist ivuxolimab. These TCRs come from an adult with an advanced solid tumor such as melanoma, head and neck, liver or kidney cancer. CDR3s include the opening cysteine and the closing phenylalanine or tryptophan. A D gene is named only where the DNA matches it firmly. Clone size, where shown, is once, few, many, or a class for clones that have expanded.

d_gene	v_gene	j_gene	abundance	CDR3aa	CDR3nt
NA	TRBV9	TRBJ2-1	NA	CASSAGGTYNEQFF	TGTGCCAGCAGCGCAGGTGGGACCTACAATGAGCAGTTCTTC
TRBD1	TRBV5-1	TRBJ2-3	NA	CASSLGQGMNTQYF	TGCGCCAGCAGCTTGGGACAGGGGATGAATACGCAGTATTTT
NA	TRBV7-2	TRBJ2-7	NA	CASSSPTSREQYF	TGTGCCAGCAGCTCCCCGACTAGTCGCGAGCAGTACTTC
TRBD2	TRBV4-2	TRBJ2-5	once	CASSQGTSGAQETQYF	TGTGCCAGCAGCCAAGGGACTAGCGGGGCCCAAGAGACCCAGTACTTC
TRBD1	TRBV5-1	TRBJ1-4	NA	CASSSQGGIATNEKLFF	TGCGCCAGCAGCTCACAGGGGGGAATTGCAACTAATGAAAAACTGTTTTTT
NA	TRBV19	TRBJ2-4	NA	CASSIDGPRVIQYF	TGTGCCAGTAGTATAGATGGCCCCCGGGTGATTCAGTACTTC
NA	TRBV6-6	TRBJ1-4	NA	CASSRVGEKLFF	TGTGCCAGCAGCAGGGTGGGTGAAAAACTGTTTTTT
TRBD1	TRBV19	TRBJ2-6	once	CASSIQGASGANVLTF	TGTGCCAGTAGTATACAGGGGGCTTCTGGGGCCAACGTCCTGACTTTC
TRBD1	TRBV30	TRBJ1-1	NA	CALQGDRGTEAFF	TGTGCCTTGCAAGGGGACAGGGGAACTGAAGCTTTCTTT
NA	TRBV5-4	TRBJ2-1	NA	CASSPLPARYNEQFF	TGTGCCAGCAGCCCCCTTCCGGCCAGGTACAATGAGCAGTTCTTC
NA	TRBV7-7	TRBJ2-1	NA	CASSLDRVNEQFF	TGTGCCAGCAGCTTAGACAGGGTCAATGAGCAGTTCTTC
NA	TRBV10-1	TRBJ1-2	NA	CASSFLGGARGYTF	TGCGCCAGCAGCTTCCTGGGGGGGGCGCGGGGCTACACCTTC
NA	TRBV30	TRBJ1-1	NA	CAWSAGTSTGNTEAFF	TGTGCCTGGAGCGCAGGGACCTCCACGGGGAACACTGAAGCTTTCTTT
TRBD1	TRBV29-1	TRBJ1-3	NA	CSVVPTGEPGNTIYF	TGCAGCGTTGTCCCGACAGGGGAGCCTGGAAACACCATATATTTT
NA	TRBV13	TRBJ2-1	NA	CASSLEGLHNEQFF	TGTGCCAGCAGCCTCGAAGGACTTCACAATGAGCAGTTCTTC
NA	TRBV5-1	TRBJ2-5	NA	CASSLGLTVGETQYF	TGCGCCAGCAGCTTGGGGTTGACAGTCGGAGAGACCCAGTACTTC
NA	TRBV5-1	TRBJ1-5	NA	CASSLGDRLNQPQHF	TGCGCCAGCAGCTTAGGGGACCGTCTCAATCAGCCCCAGCATTTT
NA	TRBV5-1	TRBJ1-1	NA	CASSFGHTNTEAFF	TGCGCCAGCAGCTTTGGACACACGAACACTGAAGCTTTCTTT
TRBD1	TRBV18	TRBJ1-1	NA	CASSSGGNTEAFF	TGTGCCAGCTCATCAGGGGGCAACACTGAAGCTTTCTTT
NA	TRBV7-6	TRBJ2-7	NA	CASSLDPATAYEQYF	TGTGCCAGCAGCTTAGACCCAGCGACGGCCTACGAGCAGTACTTC
NA	TRBV6-5	TRBJ1-5	NA	CASSYSIDQPQHF	TGTGCCAGCAGTTACTCAATTGATCAGCCCCAGCATTTT
NA	TRBV11-2	TRBJ2-5	NA	CASSLVGVQETQYF	TGTGCCAGCAGCTTAGTCGGGGTCCAAGAGACCCAGTACTTC
TRBD1	TRBV7-7	TRBJ1-4	NA	CASSQYLPGQGTEKLFF	TGTGCCAGCAGCCAATATCTGCCGGGACAGGGAACCGAAAAACTGTTTTTT
NA	TRBV29-1	TRBJ2-1	NA	CSVEPKRWSYNEQFF	TGCAGCGTTGAACCAAAGCGGTGGTCCTACAATGAGCAGTTCTTC
NA	TRBV27	TRBJ1-3	NA	CASSLYSGNTIYF	TGTGCCAGCAGTTTATATTCTGGAAACACCATATATTTT